The 31 T cell receptor beta chains reported below all come from one sample, sequenced in a study of shared clonotypes between healthy human individuals. Assay: immunoSEQ multiplex PCR; the TCRdb copy retains only in-frame clones and omits some. The repertoire holds about 2.3 million clones, with around 93% as singletons. The sample was naive CD4+ T cells from PBMCs. As for subset: CD45RA+ positively selected. The receptors originated from a young man in good health. Some clones in this sample may be carry-over from other donors' samples.

V gene TRBV4-1 combines with J gene TRBJ2-2, with D possibly being TRBD2 (6 bases). The ends were cut back, 2 bases at V and 1 base at J, with 14 bases in the middle. The CDR3 runs 17 residues. Germline V gene data show CDR1 as MGHRA and CDR2 as YSYEKL. The CDR3 reads CASSQLGGWGNTGELFF. CDR3 DNA: TGCGCCAGCAGCCAACTGGGGGGTTGGGGGAACACCGGGGAGCTGTTTTTT.

The rearrangement joins TRBV19 to TRBJ1-5; D is undetermined. The V gene lost 2 bases and the J gene lost 4 bases, with 9 bases spanning the gap. The CDR3 loop spans 14 amino acids. The germline gives CDR1 LNHDA, CDR2 SQIVND (reference sequence). The chain's CDR3 is CASSILGTNQPQHF. In DNA, the CDR3 is TGTGCCAGTAGTATATTGGGTACAAATCAGCCCCAGCATTTT.

As regards this clone: A read error may produce the germline difference seen at one junction end. The V and J genes are TRBV7-8 and TRBJ1-2; D gene uncertain. Germline values: CDR1 SGHVS, CDR2 FQNEAQ. This CDR3 region has 12 residues. CDR3 bases: TGTGCCAGCAGCCTAGCGAACTATGGCTACACCTTC. The encoded protein is CASSLANYGYTF.

Notes on this clone: The sample has other DNA sequences that encode this CDR3 too. This chain uses TRBV5-1 with TRBJ1-4; 8 bases fit TRBD1. CDR1 is SGHRS, CDR2 YFSETQ, per germline. The ends lost 4 bases at V and 5 bases at J; junction bases unmatched: 7. The CDR3 has 15 residues. CDR3 DNA: TGCGCCAGCAGCCTGGGACAGGTCCTCAATGAAAAACTGTTTTTT. Amino acids: CASSLGQVLNEKLFF.

A few counts support this clone. The chain joins TRBV30 to TRBJ1-1; perhaps TRBD1 as D (5 bases). CDR1 and CDR2 (germline): GTSNPN, SVGIG (reference sequence). The CDR3 runs to 10 residues. V lost 6 bases and J 8 bases, leaving 10 bases between the germline ends. CDR3 DNA: TGTGCCTGCTGGACAATAGAAGCTTTCTTT. This codes for CACWTIEAFF.

This clone was counted a single time. Other DNA sequences of this sample code for an identical CDR3. The CDR3 region is CASSLVAENYEQYF. The CDR3 DNA reads TGCGCCAGCAGCTTGGTGGCTGAGAACTACGAGCAGTACTTC. The J gene is TRBJ2-7, the V gene TRBV5-1, with D unclear. This CDR3 comprises 14 residues. The germline V and J ends were trimmed by 0 bases and 3 bases, with 10 bases remaining between them. The germline gives CDR1 SGHRS, CDR2 YFSETQ.

About this clone: Other DNA sequences in this sample translate to the same CDR3. This chain links TRBV29-1 with TRBJ1-4; TRBD1 aligns across 7 bases. Germline V gene sequence: CDR1 SQVTM, CDR2 ANQGSEA. The CDR3 runs 12 residues. DNA of the CDR3: TGCAGTGGGGGGGACAGTGATGAAAAACTGTTTTTT. This gives the protein CSGGDSDEKLFF.

In nucleotides, the CDR3 is TGTGCCAGCTCACCATCGGATTGGGACAGACTTAATGAAAAACTGTTTTTT. Its protein is CASSPSDWDRLNEKLFF. The chain has TRBV18 and TRBJ1-4; 7 bases fit TRBD1. Germline lookup yields CDR1 KGHSH and CDR2 LQKENI. The CDR3 is 17 amino acids. V lost 2 bases to trimming and J lost 4 bases; unmatched junction nucleotides: 10.

The CDR3 DNA follows: TGTGCCAGCAGCCCTAATAGCGGGAGGGCCCCCGCGAGAGAGACCCAGTACTTC. It is translated as CASSPNSGRAPARETQYF. V is TRBV7-8 and J is TRBJ2-5; 11 nucleotides agree with TRBD2. Germline values: CDR1 SGHVS, CDR2 FQNEAQ. With 5 bases clipped from V and 4 bases from J, the junction kept 15 bases outside the gene matches. The CDR3 is 18 residues long.

As DNA, the CDR3 is TGTGCCAGCAGTTTATCCCTGACGTCCTACGAGCAGTACTTC. Its translation is CASSLSLTSYEQYF. The rearrangement uses TRBV27 and TRBJ2-7; D is unclear. The V gene's germline CDR1 is MNHEY and CDR2 SMNVEV (reference sequence). The germline V and J ends were trimmed by 0 bases and 1 base, with 7 bases remaining between them. The CDR3 length is 14 residues.

In regard to this clone: Distinct nucleotide sequences in the sample also encode this CDR3. The V and J genes are TRBV28 and TRBJ2-5; TRBD2 might be the D (5 bases). V lost 6 bases and J lost 1, with 6 bases in between. CDR1 and CDR2 from the germline V gene are MDHEN and SYDVKM. This CDR3 region has 12 residues. CDR3 sequence: CASRSGQETQYF. The CDR3, as DNA: TGTGCCAGCAGGAGCGGCCAAGAGACCCAGTACTTC. Full variable domain (rest looked up from reference TRBV28 and TRBJ2-5): DVKVTQSSRYLVKRTGEKVFLECVQDMDHENMFWYRQDPGLGLRLIYFSYDVKMKEKGDIPEGYSVSREKKERFSLILESASTNQTSMYLCASRSGQETQYFGPGTRLLVL.

In regard to this clone: The same CDR3 arises from other DNA sequences in this sample as well. V is TRBV18 and J is TRBJ2-1; no clear D. Trimming left V 3 bases short and J 1 base short, with 7 bases between. CDR1 and CDR2 from the germline V gene are KGHSH and LQKENI. The CDR3 runs to 14 residues. For the CDR3, the DNA is TGTGCCAGCTCACCCGGACCTTCCTACAATGAGCAGTTCTTC. Its translation is CASSPGPSYNEQFF.

The rearrangement links TRBV6-1 to TRBJ2-7; 9 nucleotides align to TRBD2. The CDR3 loop spans 14 amino acids. The V and J ends lost 5 bases and 2 bases, in that order; junction bases with no gene match: 4. Germline loops: CDR1 MNHNS, CDR2 SASEGT. The CDR3 is CASSPSGVPYEQYF. Here the CDR3 DNA reads TGTGCCAGCAGTCCTAGCGGGGTCCCCTACGAGCAGTACTTC.

The chain carries TRBV11-2 and TRBJ2-1; 14 bases align to TRBD2. Trimming took 4 bases from V and 6 from J; bases not matched to a gene: 8. The CDR3 has 17 residues. Germline V lookup: CDR1 SGHAT, CDR2 FQNNGV. This chain's CDR3 is CASSSGLAGGPFNEQFF. The CDR3 DNA sequence: TGTGCCAGCAGCTCCGGACTAGCGGGAGGTCCGTTCAATGAGCAGTTCTTC.

This chain links TRBV7-6 with TRBJ2-5, with TRBD1 as a possible D gene (6 bases). Trimming cost V 2 bases and J 2 bases, with 12 bases left between them. CDR3 length: 15 residues. Per the germline V gene, CDR1 is SGHVS and CDR2 is FNYEAQ. In DNA, the CDR3 is TGTGCCAGCAGCTTAATCACAGGGCTACAAGAGACCCAGTACTTC. This sequence encodes CASSLITGLQETQYF. The variable domain in full, completed from reference TRBV7-6 and TRBJ2-5, reads GAGVSQSPRYKVTKRGQDVALRCDPISGHVSLYWYRQALGQGPEFLTYFNYEAQQDKSGLPNDRFSAERPEGSISTLTIQRTEQRDSAMYRCASSLITGLQETQYFGPGTRLLVL.

The genes are TRBV5-4 and TRBJ1-1; D possibly corresponds to TRBD1 (5 bases). V was pared by 0 bases and J by 1 base, with 10 bases between. Per the germline V gene, CDR1 is SGHNT and CDR2 is YYREEE (reference sequence). The CDR3 is 15 amino acids. CDR3 residues: CASSLDTGGNTEAFF. As DNA, the CDR3 is TGTGCCAGCAGCTTGGACACGGGGGGGAACACTGAAGCTTTCTTT. Looking up the rest from reference TRBV5-4 and TRBJ1-1 gives the full variable domain: ETGVTQSPTHLIKTRGQQVTLRCSSQSGHNTVSWYQQALGQGPQFIFQYYREEENGRGNFPPRFSGLQFPNYSSELNVNALELDDSALYLCASSLDTGGNTEAFFGQGTRLTVV.

This clone was picked up a small number of times. The rearrangement uses TRBV5-6 and TRBJ1-5; D gene uncertain. The germline V gene encodes CDR1 SGHDT and CDR2 YYEEEE. Trimming took off 4 bases at V and 3 bases at J, with 11 bases between the two ends. The CDR3 length is 14 residues. The CDR3 reads CASSLSGFNQPQHF. The CDR3 bases are TGTGCCAGCAGCCTTTCAGGATTCAATCAGCCCCAGCATTTT. The entire variable domain, with the rest obtained from reference TRBV5-6 and TRBJ1-5, is as follows: DAGVTQSPTHLIKTRGQQVTLRCSPKSGHDTVSWYQQALGQGPQFIFQYYEEEERQRGNFPDRFSGHQFPNYSSELNVNALLLGDSALYLCASSLSGFNQPQHFGDGTRLSIL.

V usage is TRBV18 and J usage is TRBJ2-1; D might be TRBD1 (8 bases). Germline CDR1 is KGHSH and CDR2 is LQKENI. The CDR3 is 16 residues long. The ends were cut back, 8 bases at V and 0 bases at J, with 17 bases in the middle. The CDR3 reads CASQTTGGGSYNEQFF. The CDR3 coding sequence is TGTGCCAGCCAAACCACAGGGGGGGGCTCCTACAATGAGCAGTTCTTC.

The chain is built from TRBV5-1 and TRBJ1-2, with 7 bases identical to TRBD1. Germline assignment: CDR1 SGHRS and CDR2 YFSETQ. The J segment lost 4 bases and the V segment lost 4 bases, leaving 7 bases of the junction unmatched. The CDR3 extends over 14 amino acids. This CDR3 is CASSGTGTAYGYTF. For the CDR3, the DNA is TGCGCCAGCAGCGGGACCGGGACAGCCTATGGCTACACCTTC.

The J gene is TRBJ2-2, the V gene TRBV7-9; no firm D call. V was clipped by 6 bases and J by 4 bases, with 18 bases between them. Germline V gene lookup returns CDR1 SEHNR and CDR2 FQNEAQ (reference sequence). This CDR3 contains 16 residues. CDR3: CASSSRSLPGTGELFF. CDR3 nucleotide sequence: TGTGCCAGCAGTTCCCGGTCTCTACCGGGCACCGGGGAGCTGTTTTTT.

This clone was recorded once. At one end, the junction sequence differs from germline, possibly due to a read error. The rearrangement joins TRBV7-9 to TRBJ2-5; D unclear. CDR1 is SEHNR, CDR2 FQNEAQ, per germline (reference sequence). This CDR3 comprises 12 residues. CDR3 sequence reads: CASSLGLLLPNF. The DNA for the CDR3 is TGTGCCAGCAGCTTAGGACTGCTCCTACCAAACTTC.

V and J are TRBV10-3 and TRBJ2-2; 8 nucleotides agree with TRBD1. The V gene's germline CDR1 is ENHRY and CDR2 SYGVKD. This CDR3 contains 16 residues. Losses at the gene ends were 5 bases for V and 4 bases for J; bases not matched to a gene: 9. The CDR3 sequence is CAISSFSGGITGELFF. For the CDR3, the DNA is TGTGCCATCAGTTCATTCTCAGGGGGCATCACCGGGGAGCTGTTTTTT.

The rearrangement uses TRBV29-1 and TRBJ2-5, with D possibly TRBD1 on 6 matching bases. Trimming took off 4 bases at V and 5 bases at J, with 11 bases between the two ends. CDR3 length: 12 amino acids. The V gene's germline CDR1 is SQVTM and CDR2 ANQGSEA. For the CDR3, the DNA is TGCAGCGTTGCCTCCCAGGGGGAGACCCAGTACTTC. Translating it yields CSVASQGETQYF. Combining the CDR3 with reference TRBV29-1 and TRBJ2-5 gives the whole variable domain SAVISQKPSRDICQRGTSLTIQCQVDSQVTMMFWYRQQPGQSLTLIATANQGSEATYESGFVIDKFPISRPNLTFSTLTVSNMSPEDSSIYLCSVASQGETQYFGPGTRLLVL.

The V call is TRBV6-5, the J call TRBJ2-2, with 9 bases that match TRBD2. Germline V gene lookup returns CDR1 MNHEY and CDR2 SVGAGI. CDR3 length: 15 residues. Germline trimming cut 2 bases from V and 5 bases from J; bases unmatched to any gene: 3. DNA for the CDR3: TGTGCCAGCAGTTACGTAGCGGGAGAAACCGGGGAGCTGTTTTTT. Amino acids: CASSYVAGETGELFF.

The chain is built from TRBV19 and TRBJ1-1, with no clear D. CDR1 is LNHDA, CDR2 SQIVND, per germline (reference sequence). The CDR3 is 16 residues long. Trimming removed 3 bases from V and 2 bases from J, with 16 bases in between. The CDR3 nucleotides are TGTGCCAGTAGTATGCTCCGGGAACCCAATAACACTGAAGCTTTCTTT. Amino acids: CASSMLREPNNTEAFF. Full variable domain (missing parts from reference TRBV19 and TRBJ1-1): DGGITQSPKYLFRKEGQNVTLSCEQNLNHDAMYWYRQDPGQGLRLIYYSQIVNDFQKGDIAEGYSVSREKKESFPLTVTSAQKNPTAFYLCASSMLREPNNTEAFFGQGTRLTVV.

The V and J genes are TRBV18 and TRBJ2-7, with D perhaps given as TRBD1 or TRBD2 (5 bases each). The V gene's germline CDR1 is KGHSH and CDR2 LQKENI. The CDR3 is 11 residues long. The V and J ends lost 10 bases and 4 bases respectively, with 11 bases between them. CDR3 DNA: TGTGCCACGGGGCAGGGTTACGAGCAGTACTTC. Translation gives CATGQGYEQYF.

In its sample, this clone was seen once. The chain has TRBV29-1 and TRBJ2-5; 9 nucleotides agree with TRBD1. The V segment lost 6 bases and the J segment 7 bases; nucleotides outside the gene matches: 6. The CDR3 contains 12 residues. Per germline, CDR1 SQVTM and CDR2 ANQGSEA. Here the CDR3 reads CSVRTGEGTQYF. The CDR3 region has the DNA TGCAGCGTCAGGACAGGGGAGGGGACCCAGTACTTC.

To note about this clone: The CDR3 end shows no conserved phenylalanine or tryptophan, and so a read error is likely. Because the CDR3's place on the DNA is in doubt, the DNA is left out and the CDR3 is given as listed by TCRdb. The rearrangement joins TRBV6-1 to TRBJ1-1. The CDR3 adds up to 11 amino acids, both ends counted. The germline V gene has CDR1 MNHNS and CDR2 SASEGT. The CDR3 is CASSPLLEDLP.

The chain has TRBV7-8 and TRBJ1-3; D uncertain. The CDR3 length is 17 residues. Between the trimmed V and J ends, which lost 2 bases and 0 bases, there was a span of 14 bases. Germline V CDR1 and CDR2: SGHVS, FQNEAQ. The CDR3, as DNA: TGTGCCAGCAGCTTAACTCAGCACCCGACCTCTGGAAACACCATATATTTT. Its translation is CASSLTQHPTSGNTIYF.

The rearrangement uses TRBV13 and TRBJ2-1; 13 bases fit TRBD2. The CDR3 totals 15 residues. J gave up 15 bases and V 4 bases, and 12 bases lay outside the gene matches. CDR1 PRHDT and CDR2 FYEKMQ come from the germline V gene (reference sequence). CDR3 nucleotide sequence: TGTGCCAGCAGCTGGAGACTAGCGGGAGGATTAAGGCCGTTCTTC. This codes for CASSWRLAGGLRPFF.

V gene TRBV6-6 combines with J gene TRBJ2-7; 7 nucleotides match TRBD2. Unmatched junction bases numbered 4, after V lost 2 bases and J lost 9 bases. This CDR3 region has 12 residues. The germline gives CDR1 MNHNY, CDR2 SVGAGI (reference sequence). The DNA for the CDR3 is TGTGCCAGCAGTTACCCGGGCGGGGGGCAGTACTTC. Translation gives CASSYPGGGQYF.